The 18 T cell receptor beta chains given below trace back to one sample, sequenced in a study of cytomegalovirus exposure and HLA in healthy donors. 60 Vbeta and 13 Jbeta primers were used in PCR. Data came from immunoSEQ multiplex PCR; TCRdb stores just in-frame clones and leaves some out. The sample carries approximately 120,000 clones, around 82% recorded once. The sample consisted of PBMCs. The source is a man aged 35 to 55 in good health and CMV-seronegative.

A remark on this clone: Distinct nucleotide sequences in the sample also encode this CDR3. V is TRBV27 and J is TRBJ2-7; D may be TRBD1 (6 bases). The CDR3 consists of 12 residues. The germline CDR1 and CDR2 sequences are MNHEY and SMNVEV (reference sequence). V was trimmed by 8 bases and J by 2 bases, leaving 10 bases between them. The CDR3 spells CASVDRAYEQYF. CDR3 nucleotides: TGTGCCAGCGTGGACAGAGCCTACGAGCAGTACTTC.

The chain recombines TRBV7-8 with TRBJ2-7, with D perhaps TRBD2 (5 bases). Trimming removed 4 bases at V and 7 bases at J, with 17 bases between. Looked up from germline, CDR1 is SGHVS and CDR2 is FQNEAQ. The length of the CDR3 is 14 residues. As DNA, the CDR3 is TGTGCCAGCAGCTCTCGGTTAATTGAGCGGGAGCAGTACTTC. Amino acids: CASSSRLIEREQYF.

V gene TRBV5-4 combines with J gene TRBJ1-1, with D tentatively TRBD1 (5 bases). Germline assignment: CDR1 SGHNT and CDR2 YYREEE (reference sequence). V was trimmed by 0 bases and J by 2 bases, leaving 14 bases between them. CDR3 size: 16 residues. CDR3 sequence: CASSLGGGGGNTEAFF. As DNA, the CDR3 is TGTGCCAGCAGCTTGGGGGGCGGGGGAGGAAACACTGAAGCTTTCTTT.

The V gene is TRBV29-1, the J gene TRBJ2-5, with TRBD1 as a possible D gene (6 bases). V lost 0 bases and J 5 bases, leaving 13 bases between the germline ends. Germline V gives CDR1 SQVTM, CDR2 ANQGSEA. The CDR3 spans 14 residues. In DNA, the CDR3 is TGCAGCGTTGAAGAACAGGGTGTGGGGGAGACCCAGTACTTC. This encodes CSVEEQGVGETQYF.

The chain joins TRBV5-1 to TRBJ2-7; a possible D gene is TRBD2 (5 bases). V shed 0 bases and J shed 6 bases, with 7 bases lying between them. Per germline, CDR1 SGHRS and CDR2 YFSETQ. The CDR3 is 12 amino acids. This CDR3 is CASSLAGSEQYF. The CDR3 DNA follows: TGCGCCAGCAGCTTGGCGGGGAGCGAGCAGTACTTC.

CDR3 bases: TGTGCCAGCTCGGACAGGGGATGGAGCTCTGGAAACACCATATATTTT. Translation gives CASSDRGWSSGNTIYF. The chain uses TRBV19 and TRBJ1-3, with 9 bases lining up with TRBD1. The CDR3 is 16 amino acids. Germline V CDR1 and CDR2: LNHDA, SQIVND (reference sequence). Germline trimming cut 9 bases from V and 0 bases from J; bases unmatched to any gene: 9. The full variable domain, in which reference TRBV19 and TRBJ1-3 provide the parts outside the CDR3, is DGGITQSPKYLFRKEGQNVTLSCEQNLNHDAMYWYRQDPGQGLRLIYYSQIVNDFQKGDIAEGYSVSREKKESFPLTVTSAQKNPTAFYLCASSDRGWSSGNTIYFGEGSWLTVV.

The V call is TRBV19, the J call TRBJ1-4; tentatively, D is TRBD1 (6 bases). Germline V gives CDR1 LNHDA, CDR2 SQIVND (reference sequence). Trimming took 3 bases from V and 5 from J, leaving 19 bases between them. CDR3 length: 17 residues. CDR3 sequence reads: CASSMGLQGWRNEKLFF. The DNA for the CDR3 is TGTGCCAGTAGTATGGGTCTACAGGGCTGGAGGAATGAAAAACTGTTTTTT.

The CDR3 DNA reads as TGTGCCAGCAGCGCTACAGAGAACACCGGGGAGCTGTTTTTT. This translates into CASSATENTGELFF. The chain combines TRBV11-1 with TRBJ2-2; D gene unclear. This CDR3 has 14 amino acids. With 5 bases removed from V and 1 base from J, the gap between germline ends came to 8 bases. Germline V CDR1 and CDR2: SGHAT, FQDESV (reference sequence).

The CDR3 spells CASSQDNSEQYF. Written as DNA, the CDR3 is TGTGCCAGCAGCCAAGATAACAGCGAGCAGTACTTC. The chain recombines TRBV14 with TRBJ2-7, with D uncertain. This CDR3 spans 12 amino acids. Per germline, CDR1 SGHDN and CDR2 FVKESK. V lost 0 bases, J lost 6 bases, and 6 bases lay in between.

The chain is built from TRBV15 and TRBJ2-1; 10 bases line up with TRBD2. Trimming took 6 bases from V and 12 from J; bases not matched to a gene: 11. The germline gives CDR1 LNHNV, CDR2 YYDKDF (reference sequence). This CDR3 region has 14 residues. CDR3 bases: TGTGCCACCAGACCCGGGACTAGCGACATTTCGCAGTTCTTC. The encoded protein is CATRPGTSDISQFF.

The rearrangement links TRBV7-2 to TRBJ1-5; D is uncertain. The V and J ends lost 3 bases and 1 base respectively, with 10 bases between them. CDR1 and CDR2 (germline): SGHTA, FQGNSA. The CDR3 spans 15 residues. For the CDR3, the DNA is TGTGCCAGCAGCTTCGAGGGTAGAAGCAATCAGCCCCAGCATTTT. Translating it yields CASSFEGRSNQPQHF.

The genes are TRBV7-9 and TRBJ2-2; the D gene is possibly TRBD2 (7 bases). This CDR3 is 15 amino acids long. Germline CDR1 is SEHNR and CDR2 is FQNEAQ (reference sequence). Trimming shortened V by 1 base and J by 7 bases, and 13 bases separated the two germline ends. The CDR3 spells CASSLDGGAVGELFF. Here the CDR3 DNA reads TGTGCCAGCAGCTTAGATGGGGGGGCCGTCGGGGAGCTGTTTTTT.

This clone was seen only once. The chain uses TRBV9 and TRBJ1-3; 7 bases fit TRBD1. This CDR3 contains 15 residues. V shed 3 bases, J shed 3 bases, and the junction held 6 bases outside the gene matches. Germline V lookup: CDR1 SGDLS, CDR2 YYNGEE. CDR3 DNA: TGTGCCAGCAGCGGTCAGGGGGGTATTGGAAACACCATATATTTT. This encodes CASSGQGGIGNTIYF.

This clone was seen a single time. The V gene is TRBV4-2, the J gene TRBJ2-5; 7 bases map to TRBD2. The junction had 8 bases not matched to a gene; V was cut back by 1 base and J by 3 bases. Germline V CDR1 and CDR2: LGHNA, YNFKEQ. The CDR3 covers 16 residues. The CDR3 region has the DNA TGTGCCAGCAGCCAAGGGGCGCGGCTAGCGGAAGAGACCCAGTACTTC. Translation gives CASSQGARLAEETQYF.

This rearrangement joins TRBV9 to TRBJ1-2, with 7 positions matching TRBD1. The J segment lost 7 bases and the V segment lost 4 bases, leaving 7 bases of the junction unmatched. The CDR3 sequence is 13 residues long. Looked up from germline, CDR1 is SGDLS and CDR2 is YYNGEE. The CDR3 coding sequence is TGTGCCAGCAGCCCCGGGACAGCTCTTGGCTACACCTTC. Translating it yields CASSPGTALGYTF. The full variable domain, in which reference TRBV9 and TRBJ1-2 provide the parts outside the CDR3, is DSGVTQTPKHLITATGQRVTLRCSPRSGDLSVYWYQQSLDQGLQFLIQYYNGEERAKGNILERFSAQQFPDLHSELNLSSLELGDSALYFCASSPGTALGYTFGSGTRLTVV.

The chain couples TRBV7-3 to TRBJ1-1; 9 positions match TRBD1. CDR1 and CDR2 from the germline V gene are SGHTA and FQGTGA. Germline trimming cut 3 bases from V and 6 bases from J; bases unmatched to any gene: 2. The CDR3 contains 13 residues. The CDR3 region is CASSFTGGSEAFF. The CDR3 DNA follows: TGTGCCAGCAGCTTTACAGGGGGCTCTGAAGCTTTCTTT.

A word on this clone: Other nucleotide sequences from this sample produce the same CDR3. The CDR3 loop reads CASSLLGQGTGELFF. CDR3 DNA sequence: TGTGCCAGCAGCTTATTAGGGCAGGGGACCGGGGAGCTGTTTTTT. The V gene is TRBV7-3, the J gene TRBJ2-2; tentatively, D is TRBD1 (6 bases). V lost 2 bases, J lost 5 bases, and 12 bases lay in between. Germline V gives CDR1 SGHTA, CDR2 FQGTGA. The CDR3 contains 15 residues.

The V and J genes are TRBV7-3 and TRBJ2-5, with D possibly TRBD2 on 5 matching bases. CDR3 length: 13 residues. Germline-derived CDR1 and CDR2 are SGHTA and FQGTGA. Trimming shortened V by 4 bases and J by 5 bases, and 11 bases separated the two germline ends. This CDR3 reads CASSSRTGETQYF. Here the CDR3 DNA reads TGTGCCAGCAGCTCGAGGACTGGGGAGACCCAGTACTTC.